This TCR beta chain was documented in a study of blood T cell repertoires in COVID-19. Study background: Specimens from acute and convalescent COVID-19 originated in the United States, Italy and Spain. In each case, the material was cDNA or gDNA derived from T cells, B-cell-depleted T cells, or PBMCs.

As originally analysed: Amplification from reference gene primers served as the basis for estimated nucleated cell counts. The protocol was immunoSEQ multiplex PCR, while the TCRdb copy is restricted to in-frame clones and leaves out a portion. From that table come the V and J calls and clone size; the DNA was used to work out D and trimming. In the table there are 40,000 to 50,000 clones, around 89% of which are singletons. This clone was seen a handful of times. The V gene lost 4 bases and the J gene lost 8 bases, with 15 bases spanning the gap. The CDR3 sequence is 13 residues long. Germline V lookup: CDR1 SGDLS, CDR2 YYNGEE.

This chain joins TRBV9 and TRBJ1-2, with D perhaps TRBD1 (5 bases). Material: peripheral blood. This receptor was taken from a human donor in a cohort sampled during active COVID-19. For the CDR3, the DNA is TGTGCCAGCAGCCCAGGAGGGGTGGAGGGCTACACCTTC. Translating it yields CASSPGGVEGYTF.